This entry concerns a single T cell receptor (beta chain). It has no known antigen specificity. Per-base qualities were not stored, and no clone one base away is much larger. The data stem from a study of lymphopenia after photon versus proton radiotherapy (dated by TCRdb to between 2017 and 2020). Looking at the study overall: The immunological effects of photon versus proton radiation therapy were compared in patients with gastrointestinal tumors who developed high-grade lymphopenia. The cohort included approximately 18 patients with gastrointestinal tumors who developed lymphopenia after receiving either photon or proton therapy. The study aimed to characterize how the two radiation modalities differ in their impact on the immune system.

The research as a whole found: Relative stability during treatment was observed in proton-treated patients, whereas loss of naive T cells and TCR diversity and gain of effector/memory populations were observed in photon-treated patients. The survival association was examined only in patients who died, and the authors described better survival with proton therapy as a possibility, not as a demonstrated result. Once the lymphocyte count had reached its nadir, the repertoires of photon-treated patients showed oligoclonal expansion, particularly of CD8+ Temra cells, and this expansion drove the decline in diversity. Across the cohort, a larger post-nadir drop in TCR diversity was inversely correlated with overall survival time among patients who died.

CDR1 is given as SGHAT and CDR2 as FQDESV, both from the germline V gene (reference sequence). The CDR3 runs 14 residues from the cysteine to the phenylalanine. The sequence is cut down to CDR3 DNA, 42 bases in frame from base 1. The V and J ends are trimmed by 4 bases and 9 bases, leaving 13 bases between them. Library prep was done by the immunoSEQ multiplex PCR assay. T cell repertoires were profiled by deep sequencing of rearranged TCR beta loci, alongside multiparametric flow cytometry. Held by TCRdb, this immuneACCESS table contains in-frame sequences only and omits some clones. Under half of the omission traces to an unresolved V gene where checked; the cause of the rest is unknown. This sample comprises about 24,000 clones, nearly 85% of them detected only once. The ten largest clones capture 21% of the sample.

Specimen: peripheral blood, collected from a patient treated with proton-based radiotherapy. The clonotype was recovered from a woman between 65 and 79 years old with pancreatic cancer. The chain couples TRBV11-1 to TRBJ1-6; possibly the D gene is TRBD1, per 6 matching bases. CDR3 sequence: CASSSAGERSPLHF. The sequenced DNA: TGTGCCAGCAGCTCAGCAGGGGAGCGTTCACCCCTCCACTTT.